The next 2 T cell receptor beta chains were all read from a single sample in a study of human T cells and chemical hapten exposure. Time point described: healthy volunteer bleed at 2 weeks. Total RNA was isolated from whole blood that had not been fractionated. TCRdb redid the calling of the RACE reads with MiXCR, one entry per CDR3 protein. The data show 80,000 to 100,000 distinct CDR3 sequences, around 8.8% seen once. Material for sequencing was whole blood. Receptor source: a female donor in good health. Some clones in this sample may be carry-over from other donors' samples.

This clonotype has only a few counts. The chain links TRBV28 to TRBJ1-1, with 11 bases aligning to TRBD1. The CDR3 consists of 16 residues. CDR1 is MDHEN, CDR2 SYDVKM, per germline. Unmatched junction bases numbered 8, after V lost 6 bases and J lost 2 bases. CDR3 DNA sequence: TGTGCCAGCAGGAACTACGGGACAGGGGGTAACACTGAAGCTTTCTTT. Translation gives CASRNYGTGGNTEAFF.

This clonotype was counted at least ten times. This chain joins TRBV29-1 and TRBJ2-1; D unresolved. Germline V gives CDR1 SQVTM, CDR2 ANQGSEA. The CDR3 has 13 residues. V was trimmed by 4 bases and J by 6 bases, leaving 13 bases between them. The CDR3 is CSVAWGLGNEQFF. CDR3 sequence (DNA): TGCAGCGTTGCCTGGGGTCTGGGCAATGAGCAGTTCTTC.